The 2 T cell receptor beta chains listed next were all sequenced from one sample in a study of shared clonotypes between healthy human individuals. Naive CD8 cells comprised CD45RO-negative, CCR7-positively selected cells, excluding terminally differentiated effector memory CD45RA+ cells. The table came from immunoSEQ multiplex PCR; TCRdb's copy has only in-frame clones and leaves some out. The table shows a few million clones, with 93% occurring only once. Sequencing input: naive CD8+ T cells from PBMCs. The receptors derive from a man younger than 30 in good health. Some clones in this sample may be carry-over from other donors' samples.

About this clone itself: The same CDR3 also results from other DNA sequences found in this sample. The chain has TRBV7-9 and TRBJ2-7; tentatively, D is TRBD1 or TRBD2 (5 bases each). The germline V gene encodes CDR1 SEHNR and CDR2 FQNEAQ (reference sequence). The germline V and J ends were trimmed by 4 bases and 4 bases, with 11 bases remaining between them. The CDR3 contains 13 residues. CDR3 nucleotides: TGTGCCAGCAGCTCATCCGGGGCGTACGAGCAGTACTTC. Protein product: CASSSSGAYEQYF.

The chain joins TRBV10-1 to TRBJ2-1; D not resolved. Trimming cost V 1 base and J 3 bases, with 10 bases left between them. This CDR3 contains 15 residues. Germline CDR1 reads WNHNN; CDR2 reads SYGVQD (reference sequence). In DNA, the CDR3 is TGCGCCAGCAGTGAGTTTGAGACCTTCTACAATGAGCAGTTCTTC. Encoded protein: CASSEFETFYNEQFF.